Detailed here is one T cell receptor (beta chain). Its specificity is not known. Treatment: around 19 received Ad26.COV2.S at low or high dose, single or two shots; 5 received placebo; per-sample allocation not given. Collection of the samples took place on day 63 after the first injection of vaccine or placebo. Within Boston, the person who donated was an adult of 18-55 years. Expression of Wuhan-strain SARS-CoV-2 spike came from the Ad26 vector that formed the vaccine. The table came from immunoSEQ multiplex PCR; TCRdb's copy has only in-frame clones and leaves some out. The repertoire includes roughly 700,000 clones, 80% to 90% of them detected once, and about 1.5% sits in the top ten. The length of the CDR3 is 14 residues. V lost 10 bases, J lost 0 bases, and 2 bases stayed unmatched. From germline, CDR1 is SNHLY and CDR2 FYNNEI. The sample comes from a study of Ad26.COV2.S vaccination and SARS-CoV-2 variants. Overall study: Ad26.COV2.S was injected intramuscularly once or twice, 56 days apart.

Study results and caveats: Recipients of either vaccine or placebo displayed similar breadth of non-spike TCRs.

The chain uses TRBV2 and TRBJ2-2; TRBD2 matches 10 bases. This specimen consisted of peripheral blood, obtained in a trial of Ad26.COV2.S vaccine versus placebo. This sequence originates from a person aged 18-65 years who received the Ad26.COV2.S COVID-19 vaccine or a placebo. The CDR3: CATLAGTNTGELFF. CDR3 DNA sequence: TGTGCCACACTAGCGGGGACGAACACCGGGGAGCTGTTTTTT.